There are many counts of the clone carrying this T cell receptor beta chain. Its antigen is not identified. The authors built TCR beta libraries using iRepertoire HTBI primers and Arm-PCR of CDR3 regions. TCRdb analysed the multiplex PCR reads with MiXCR anew, one entry per CDR3 protein. The table has a few hundred thousand distinct CDR3 sequences, approximately 23% seen once. The data were taken from a study of regulatory T cells in long-lasting Graves disease. Overall study findings and caveats: New patients shared fewer public clonotypes (around 980) than persistent patients did (2,741). Persistent disease was associated with favored TRBV28 usage and with favored use of TRBJ1-2 and TRBJ2-5. With a small sample size, accuracy may have been reduced.

The ends were cut back, 0 bases at V and 8 bases at J, with 4 bases in the middle. The CDR3 sequence is 11 residues long. Germline loops: CDR1 DFQATT, CDR2 SNEGSKA (reference sequence). Sample time point: persistent/refractory GD, antithyroid drugs over 5 years with positive TRAb. Preparation of the TCR library used RNA extracted from PBMCs. The TCR originated in a female donor with Graves disease. Specimen: peripheral blood mononuclear cells (PBMCs), collected when the disease was refractory, from a patient treated with antithyroid drugs. The chain employs TRBV20-1 and TRBJ1-4; D remains ambiguous. CDR3: CSARDSEKLFF. The CDR3, as DNA: TGCAGTGCTAGAGACAGCGAAAAACTGTTTTTT.